The 27 T cell receptor beta chains listed next were all sequenced from one sample in a study of control samples from healthy donors and cancer patients. Clones were read by immunoSEQ multiplex PCR, and TCRdb kept only the in-frame ones, dropping some. The sample includes 70,000 to 95,000 clones, over 75% of them seen just once. The sequenced sample consisted of blood. These receptors were collected from a man aged 45-65 years in good health.

This clone occurred once. No DNA is shown, since the ends of the CDR3 on it are uncertain; the CDR3 is the one TCRdb lists. The rearrangement links TRBV21-1 to TRBJ1-3; TRBD1 is the table's D call and was not checked against the DNA. TRBV21-1 is an annotated pseudogene. The CDR3 totals 12 residues, both ends included. The CDR3 is CASSKFGQGIGF.

The chain employs TRBV5-1 and TRBJ2-3, with D unclear. The CDR3 contains 13 residues. V was shortened by 4 bases and J by 3 bases, with 9 bases between the two germline ends. Germline V gene lookup returns CDR1 SGHRS and CDR2 YFSETQ. DNA for the CDR3: TGCGCCAGCAGCGCGACTGGGACAGATACGCAGTATTTT. Residues: CASSATGTDTQYF.

This clone was found once. The chain employs TRBV5-4 and TRBJ2-5; 7 bases line up with TRBD1. V gave up 4 bases and J gave up 0 bases; unmatched junction bases: 6. Germline V gene lookup returns CDR1 SGHNT and CDR2 YYREEE (reference sequence). The CDR3 length is 15 residues. The CDR3 loop reads CASSPGTEYQETQYF. CDR3 DNA: TGTGCCAGCAGCCCCGGGACAGAGTACCAAGAGACCCAGTACTTC.

The chain recombines TRBV7-9 with TRBJ1-2, with 7 bases identical to TRBD1. V lost 5 bases, J lost 1 base, and 4 bases stayed unmatched. Per the germline V gene, CDR1 is SEHNR and CDR2 is FQNEAQ (reference sequence). The length of the CDR3 is 14 residues. CDR3 sequence: CASSVYRGNYGYTF. For the CDR3, the DNA is TGTGCCAGCAGCGTATACAGGGGTAACTATGGCTACACCTTC.

This chain links TRBV9 with TRBJ2-1, with D unclear. Trimming left V 0 bases short and J 7 bases short, with 11 bases between. CDR3 length: 14 amino acids. Germline V gene lookup returns CDR1 SGDLS and CDR2 YYNGEE. CDR3 nucleotide sequence: TGTGCCAGCAGCGTAGAGGATTCCCCAAATGAGCAGTTCTTC. As protein: CASSVEDSPNEQFF. The entire variable domain, with the rest obtained from reference TRBV9 and TRBJ2-1, is as follows: DSGVTQTPKHLITATGQRVTLRCSPRSGDLSVYWYQQSLDQGLQFLIQYYNGEERAKGNILERFSAQQFPDLHSELNLSSLELGDSALYFCASSVEDSPNEQFFGPGTRLTVL.

The V gene is TRBV3-1 (or the pseudogene TRBV3-2), the J gene TRBJ2-4, with 11 bases identical to TRBD2. Germline V lookup: CDR1 LGHDT, CDR2 YNNKEL (reference sequence). The junction had 3 bases not matched to a gene; V was cut back by 4 bases and J by 1 base. There are 16 residues in the CDR3. CDR3 coding DNA: TGTGCCAGCAGCCCACTAGCGGGAGCGGCCAAAAACATTCAGTACTTC. Encoded protein: CASSPLAGAAKNIQYF.

CDR3 protein: CAARPGHRTWGYTF. CDR3 DNA: TGTGCCGCCCGCCCGGGACACCGAACCTGGGGCTACACCTTC. The chain couples TRBV27 to TRBJ1-2; D might be TRBD1 (6 bases). The CDR3 covers 14 residues. In germline, CDR1 is MNHEY, CDR2 SMNVEV (reference sequence). Trimming left V 11 bases short and J 8 bases short, with 24 bases between.

V gene TRBV5-4 combines with J gene TRBJ1-1; D is ambiguous. V gave up 4 bases and J gave up 4 bases, with 5 bases separating them. Germline loops: CDR1 SGHNT, CDR2 YYREEE (reference sequence). The length of the CDR3 is 11 residues. The CDR3 region has the DNA TGTGCCAGCAGCATAGGCACTGAAGCTTTCTTT. As protein: CASSIGTEAFF.

The chain combines TRBV11-3 with TRBJ2-2; D gene unclear. The CDR3 has 13 residues. Per germline, CDR1 SGHNT and CDR2 YENEEA. Trimming removed 0 bases at V and 6 bases at J, with 5 bases between. For the CDR3, the DNA is TGTGCCAGCAGCTTAGAGACCGCCGGGGAGCTGTTTTTT. Its translation: CASSLETAGELFF. Using reference TRBV11-3 and TRBJ2-2 for the parts outside the CDR3, the full variable domain is EAGVVQSPRYKIIEKKQPVAFWCNPISGHNTLYWYLQNLGQGPELLIRYENEEAVDDSQLPKDRFSAERLKGVDSTLKIQPAELGDSAVYLCASSLETAGELFFGEGSRLTVL.

The chain couples TRBV10-2 to TRBJ1-4; D perhaps matches TRBD1 (5 bases). The CDR3 spans 13 residues. V lost 6 bases to trimming and J lost 4 bases, with 9 bases between them. CDR1 is WSHSY and CDR2 is SAAADI in the germline V gene. The CDR3 region is CASSRDFNEKLFF. The CDR3, as DNA: TGCGCCAGCAGCCGGGACTTTAATGAAAAACTGTTTTTT.

The chain is built from TRBV27 and TRBJ1-4, with D perhaps matching TRBD1 (5 bases). Germline loops: CDR1 MNHEY, CDR2 SMNVEV (reference sequence). The CDR3 is made up of 14 amino acids. Trimming took off 3 bases at V and 8 bases at J, with 13 bases between the two ends. The CDR3 DNA is TGTGCCAGCAGTTTTGGCCTCCGGGGGGAAAAACTGTTTTTT. Encoded protein: CASSFGLRGEKLFF.

As DNA, the CDR3 is TGTGCCATCAGTGATCCTAATTCACCCCTCCACTTT. It specifies CAISDPNSPLHF. This chain connects TRBV10-3 to TRBJ1-6, with D uncertain. V shed 3 bases and J shed 6 bases, with 3 bases lying between them. Germline V CDR1 and CDR2: ENHRY, SYGVKD. The CDR3 contains 12 residues.

The chain employs TRBV5-8 and TRBJ1-5; TRBD1 agrees at 7 bases. Per the germline V gene, CDR1 is SGHTS and CDR2 is YDEGEE. The CDR3 sequence is 15 residues long. J was trimmed by 4 bases and V by 4 bases; bases with no gene match: 8. CDR3 bases: TGTGCCAGCAGCGAGGACAGGTTCCTTAATCAGCCCCAGCATTTT. It encodes CASSEDRFLNQPQHF.

V gene TRBV19 combines with J gene TRBJ1-6; maybe TRBD1 (5 bases). This CDR3 region has 14 residues. Trimming removed 5 bases at V and 8 bases at J, with 13 bases between. Per germline, CDR1 LNHDA and CDR2 SQIVND (reference sequence). The CDR3 sequence: CASSDRGRDSPLHF. The DNA for the CDR3 is TGTGCCAGTAGTGATAGGGGACGCGATTCACCCCTCCACTTT.

The chain employs TRBV5-1 and TRBJ2-3; D possibly corresponds to TRBD2 (6 bases). This CDR3 spans 15 amino acids. V was cut by 6 bases and J by 3 bases, with 17 bases left in between. Germline assignment: CDR1 SGHRS and CDR2 YFSETQ. The CDR3 is CASNYDVGGTDTQYF. The CDR3 DNA reads as TGCGCCAGCAATTACGACGTGGGGGGTACAGATACGCAGTATTTT.

The chain employs TRBV2 and TRBJ1-6; TRBD1 agrees at 7 bases. The CDR3 sequence is 13 residues long. The V gene's germline CDR1 is SNHLY and CDR2 FYNNEI. V was clipped by 6 bases and J by 7 bases; unmatched bases: 3. CDR3 nucleotides: TGTGCCAGCAGGGGGACAGCCAATTCACCCCTCCACTTT. Translation: CASRGTANSPLHF.

The chain has TRBV29-1 and TRBJ1-2; D is unresolved. CDR1 is SQVTM and CDR2 is ANQGSEA in the germline V gene. V was cut by 3 bases and J by 8 bases, with 7 bases left in between. This CDR3 has 10 amino acids. CDR3 DNA sequence: TGCAGCGTTGATACAGCCGGCTACACCTTC. This gives the protein CSVDTAGYTF.

The chain carries TRBV9 and TRBJ2-1, with D tentatively TRBD1 (6 bases). Per the germline V gene, CDR1 is SGDLS and CDR2 is YYNGEE. V lost 0 bases and J lost 5, with 12 bases in between. The CDR3 totals 15 residues. DNA for the CDR3: TGTGCCAGCAGCGTAGAGCCAGGGGTTCACAATGAGCAGTTCTTC. It is translated as CASSVEPGVHNEQFF.

The rearrangement joins TRBV7-2 to TRBJ2-2, with D perhaps TRBD2 (5 bases). The CDR3 length is 14 residues. Trimming left V 1 base short and J 5 bases short, with 8 bases between. In germline, CDR1 is SGHTA, CDR2 FQGNSA. The CDR3 is CASSLGTGTGELFF. CDR3 nucleotides: TGTGCCAGCAGCTTAGGGACGGGGACCGGGGAGCTGTTTTTT.

This clone has a handful of counts. The chain uses TRBV6-6 and TRBJ2-3, with D possibly TRBD2 on 6 matching bases. There are 14 residues in the CDR3. V was cut by 7 bases and J by 2 bases, with 13 bases left in between. Germline V CDR1 and CDR2: MNHNY, SVGAGI (reference sequence). For the CDR3, the DNA is TGTGCCAGCACCAACTCGGACTACACAGATACGCAGTATTTT. Translating it yields CASTNSDYTDTQYF.

Only a few counts were recorded for this clone. This chain uses TRBV15 with TRBJ1-6; D is undetermined. Trimming shortened V by 1 base and J by 0 bases, and 7 bases separated the two germline ends. The CDR3 has 16 amino acids. Germline V gene data show CDR1 as LNHNV and CDR2 as YYDKDF (reference sequence). In nucleotides, the CDR3 is TGTGCCACCAGCAGAGGTTACAGCTCCTATAATTCACCCCTCCACTTT. Translating gives CATSRGYSSYNSPLHF.

The CDR3 DNA follows: TGTGCCAGCACCTCCGGGGCGGGGGCCTCTATTCAGGGAAACACCATATATTTT. As protein: CASTSGAGASIQGNTIYF. The chain has TRBV21-1 and TRBJ1-3. TRBV21-1 is listed as a pseudogene. The CDR3 extends over 18 amino acids.

V and J are TRBV7-9 and TRBJ2-1; TRBD2 matches 10 bases. This CDR3 spans 15 amino acids. The germline gives CDR1 SEHNR, CDR2 FQNEAQ (reference sequence). V was pared by 5 bases and J by 6 bases, with 7 bases of the junction left unmatched. CDR3 DNA: TGTGCCAGCAGCCCCTCGAGCGGGAGGGCCAATGAGCAGTTCTTC. Its protein is CASSPSSGRANEQFF.

This chain connects TRBV19 to TRBJ2-7; 8 nucleotides align to TRBD2. Trimming cost V 3 bases and J 4 bases; bases outside gene matches: 11. Looked up from germline, CDR1 is LNHDA and CDR2 is SQIVND (reference sequence). This CDR3 spans 16 amino acids. CDR3 protein: CASSMLPLAGMYEQYF. Written as DNA, the CDR3 is TGTGCCAGTAGTATGCTCCCCCTAGCGGGTATGTACGAGCAGTACTTC. Using reference TRBV19 and TRBJ2-7 for the parts outside the CDR3, the full variable domain is DGGITQSPKYLFRKEGQNVTLSCEQNLNHDAMYWYRQDPGQGLRLIYYSQIVNDFQKGDIAEGYSVSREKKESFPLTVTSAQKNPTAFYLCASSMLPLAGMYEQYFGPGTRLTVT.

CDR3 loop: CASSLGTSVNNEQFF. The DNA of the CDR3 is TGCGCCAGCAGCCTGGGGACTAGCGTAAACAATGAGCAGTTCTTC. The chain recombines TRBV4-3 with TRBJ2-1, with 10 bases fitting TRBD2. Germline V lookup: CDR1 LGHNA, CDR2 YSLEER. The CDR3 is 15 amino acids. V was pared by 4 bases and J by 5 bases, with 5 bases of the junction left unmatched.

The chain is built from TRBV19 and TRBJ1-5; 8 bases match TRBD1. Trimming at V came to 6 bases and at J to 4 bases, leaving 11 bases not matched to a gene. Germline assignment: CDR1 LNHDA and CDR2 SQIVND (reference sequence). CDR3 size: 16 residues. CDR3 amino acids: CASSESRDRLNQPQHF. The CDR3, as DNA: TGTGCCAGTAGCGAGTCCCGGGACAGGTTAAATCAGCCCCAGCATTTT. The full variable domain, completed using reference TRBV19 and TRBJ1-5, is DGGITQSPKYLFRKEGQNVTLSCEQNLNHDAMYWYRQDPGQGLRLIYYSQIVNDFQKGDIAEGYSVSREKKESFPLTVTSAQKNPTAFYLCASSESRDRLNQPQHFGDGTRLSIL.

The chain is built from TRBV20-1 and TRBJ2-7; possible D gene TRBD2, 5 bases. Germline CDR1 and CDR2: DFQATT and SNEGSKA (reference sequence). The CDR3 consists of 17 residues. Trimming took 3 bases from V and 0 from J, leaving 21 bases between them. In DNA form, the CDR3 reads TGCAGTGCTAGTTCTGGGAGTTGGAGCGATTCCTCCTACGAGCAGTACTTC. This gives the protein CSASSGSWSDSSYEQYF.